The 32 T cell receptor beta chains reported below all come from one sample, sequenced in a study of blood T cells in healthy people across ages. A sample-barcoded 5' primer and a J-beta primer mix were used in a second PCR of roughly 7 to 11 cycles. TCRdb re-called the 5' RACE reads with MiXCR, one entry per CDR3 protein. The sample lists hundreds of thousands of distinct CDR3 sequences; over 45% were seen once. Source material: blood. The receptors shown here come from a man between 25 and 39 years old in good health.

This clonotype turned up a few times. CDR3 region: CASSPFRETQYF. The DNA of the CDR3 is TGTGCCAGCAGCCCATTTCGGGAGACCCAGTACTTC. This chain uses TRBV7-2 with TRBJ2-5, with unresolved D. The V and J ends lost 5 bases and 5 bases respectively, with 9 bases between them. The CDR3 consists of 12 residues. The germline V gene encodes CDR1 SGHTA and CDR2 FQGNSA.

The gene calls are TRBV29-1 and TRBJ2-6; D ambiguous. Trimming left V 3 bases short and J 4 bases short, with 4 bases between. CDR1 and CDR2 from the germline V gene are SQVTM and ANQGSEA. This CDR3 contains 12 residues. The CDR3 loop reads CSVDPGANVLTF. The CDR3 DNA reads as TGCAGCGTTGATCCGGGGGCCAACGTCCTGACTTTC.

V is TRBV6-5 and J is TRBJ1-2; 8 bases are a match to TRBD1. The V gene's germline CDR1 is MNHEY and CDR2 SVGAGI. V shed 3 bases and J 7 bases; nucleotides not matched to a gene: 4. The CDR3 runs to 13 residues. The CDR3 nucleotides are TGTGCCAGCAGTTATCGGGACAGGTTTGGCTACACCTTC. Translating it yields CASSYRDRFGYTF.

The J gene is TRBJ2-1, the V gene TRBV5-1, with 12 bases identical to TRBD2. The CDR3 contains 17 residues. After removal of 1 base from V and 5 bases from J, the junction contained 7 bases not matched to a gene. CDR1 is SGHRS and CDR2 is YFSETQ in the germline V gene. This chain's CDR3 is CASSLLLAGGVNNEQFF. The CDR3, as DNA: TGCGCCAGCAGCTTGTTACTAGCGGGAGGTGTCAACAATGAGCAGTTCTTC.

A few counts support this clonotype. The J gene is TRBJ2-3, the V gene TRBV4-3; TRBD2 agrees at 9 bases. Losses at the gene ends were 1 base for V and 1 base for J; bases not matched to a gene: 3. There are 16 residues in the CDR3. The germline V gene has CDR1 LGHNA and CDR2 YSLEER. The CDR3 nucleotides read TGCGCCAGCAGCCAAGGAAAGCGGGGGGGCACAGATACGCAGTATTTT. It yields the protein CASSQGKRGGTDTQYF.

The gene calls are TRBV12-3 or TRBV12-4 and TRBJ1-2; no firm D call. Trimming shortened V by 3 bases and J by 5 bases, and 19 bases separated the two germline ends. This CDR3 spans 16 amino acids. For the CDR3, the DNA is TGTGCCAGCAGTTTTCAGGTCCGGGCCGGGGTATATGGCTACACCTTC. This gives the protein CASSFQVRAGVYGYTF.

This clonotype showed up many times. This chain links TRBV20-1 with TRBJ2-5; 10 bases map to TRBD2. The CDR3 has 15 amino acids. Germline V gene sequence: CDR1 DFQATT, CDR2 SNEGSKA (reference sequence). The V segment lost 6 bases and the J segment 5 bases; nucleotides outside the gene matches: 12. CDR3 amino acids: CSAEVPSGGGETQYF. The CDR3 region has the DNA TGCAGTGCCGAGGTTCCTAGCGGGGGTGGCGAGACCCAGTACTTC.

This clonotype occurred many times. The genes are TRBV5-1 and TRBJ2-5; D is undetermined. This CDR3 region has 13 residues. Germline-derived CDR1 and CDR2 are SGHRS and YFSETQ. The ends were cut back, 0 bases at V and 5 bases at J, with 8 bases in the middle. In nucleotides, the CDR3 is TGCGCCAGCAGCTTGGCCTTGGGGGAGACCCAGTACTTC. Translated, it gives CASSLALGETQYF.

V usage is TRBV20-1 and J usage is TRBJ2-1; 10 nucleotides line up with TRBD2. Germline V gene lookup returns CDR1 DFQATT and CDR2 SNEGSKA (reference sequence). The CDR3 is 13 amino acids. V shed 0 bases, J shed 8 bases, and the junction held 1 base outside the gene matches. The CDR3, as DNA: TGCAGTGCTAGAGAAGCGGGAGGGTATGAGCAGTTCTTC. Its translation is CSAREAGGYEQFF.

This clonotype appeared a few times. The J gene is TRBJ2-3, the V gene TRBV7-6; D possibly corresponds to TRBD1 (5 bases). This CDR3 has 15 amino acids. CDR1 and CDR2 (germline): SGHVS, FNYEAQ. Between the trimmed V and J ends, which lost 5 bases and 0 bases, there was a span of 12 bases. This CDR3 is CASSVRTSSTDTQYF. Written as DNA, the CDR3 is TGTGCCAGCAGCGTTCGGACAAGTAGCACAGATACGCAGTATTTT.

The chain links TRBV28 to TRBJ1-2, with a tentative D call TRBD1 (5 bases). The CDR3 length is 14 residues. V lost 3 bases to trimming and J lost 7 bases, with 15 bases between them. Per the germline V gene, CDR1 is MDHEN and CDR2 is SYDVKM. The CDR3 region is CASSFGEGPGGYTF. The CDR3 DNA is TGTGCCAGCAGTTTTGGCGAGGGGCCAGGTGGCTACACCTTC.

The rearrangement joins TRBV28 to TRBJ2-7; possible D gene TRBD1, 6 bases. The germline V gene encodes CDR1 MDHEN and CDR2 SYDVKM. The CDR3 runs 14 residues. With 5 bases removed from V and 4 bases from J, the gap between germline ends came to 15 bases. The CDR3 bases are TGTGCCAGCAGTGGGGGCGTCCTCCGGTACGAGCAGTACTTC. Its translation is CASSGGVLRYEQYF.

A word on this clonotype: Germline is not matched at one junction end, which may reflect a read error. V gene TRBV7-7 combines with J gene TRBJ2-7; D perhaps matches TRBD2 (6 bases). The J call may not be correct, given that the DNA end is closer to TRBJ2-5. CDR1 is SSHAT, CDR2 FNYEAQ, per germline (reference sequence). The length of the CDR3 is 14 residues. CDR3 loop: CASSLLEGRGTQYF. In DNA form, the CDR3 reads TGTGCTAGCAGCTTACTGGAGGGGAGAGGGACCCAGTACTTC.

This chain uses TRBV30 with TRBJ2-4; a weak D match, TRBD2 (5 bases). The DNA matches TRBJ2-7 better at its end, which makes the J call doubtful. The CDR3 covers 13 residues. Per the germline V gene, CDR1 is GTSNPN and CDR2 is SVGIG (reference sequence). The CDR3 DNA sequence: TGTGCCTGGAGTGTATGGTCCGGGGACGAGCAGTACTTC. Its translation is CAWSVWSGDEQYF.

This clonotype was seen only a few times. The chain joins TRBV6-2 or TRBV6-3 to TRBJ2-1; D is possibly TRBD2 (6 bases). The CDR3 has 16 residues. Germline-derived CDR1 and CDR2 are MNHEY and SVGEGT. V was clipped by 5 bases and J by 6 bases, with 20 bases between them. The CDR3 sequence: CASSAWAVAGSNEQFF. CDR3 DNA: TGTGCCAGCAGTGCTTGGGCGGTGGCGGGGTCCAATGAGCAGTTCTTC.

The CDR3 sequence is CASSIAATNEQYF. CDR3 nucleotide sequence: TGCGCCAGCAGCATAGCTGCGACTAATGAGCAGTACTTC. The chain recombines TRBV5-1 with TRBJ2-1, with D perhaps TRBD2 (5 bases). The J call is uncertain, as TRBJ2-7 better fits the DNA end. Germline V gene data show CDR1 as SGHRS and CDR2 as YFSETQ. This CDR3 spans 13 amino acids.

J is TRBJ2-1 and V is TRBV9; D ambiguous. Germline V gives CDR1 SGDLS, CDR2 YYNGEE. Trimming left V 3 bases short and J 12 bases short, with 13 bases between. The CDR3 has 12 amino acids. The CDR3 here is CASSDPEYGQFF. The CDR3, as DNA: TGTGCCAGCAGCGACCCCGAGTACGGGCAGTTCTTC.

This clonotype has a single count. V gene TRBV5-1 combines with J gene TRBJ2-1; 14 bases match TRBD2. Germline V gives CDR1 SGHRS, CDR2 YFSETQ. The CDR3 loop spans 17 amino acids. The V gene end was trimmed by 4 bases and the J gene end by 2 bases; junction bases not matched to a gene: 5. This chain's CDR3 is CASSTRTSGGTYNEQFF. CDR3 nucleotide sequence: TGCGCCAGCAGCACTAGGACTAGCGGGGGGACCTACAATGAGCAGTTCTTC.

The chain is built from TRBV12-3 or TRBV12-4 and TRBJ2-3; 12 bases agree with TRBD2. The CDR3 covers 15 residues. V shed 9 bases and J 5 bases; nucleotides not matched to a gene: 9. CDR3 sequence: CASRPGLAGGDTQYF. DNA for the CDR3: TGTGCCAGTCGTCCGGGACTAGCGGGCGGAGATACGCAGTATTTT.

J is TRBJ2-7 and V is TRBV20-1, with 11 positions matching TRBD2. V lost 5 bases, J lost 1 base, and 4 bases stayed unmatched. This CDR3 is built from 14 residues. In germline, CDR1 is DFQATT, CDR2 SNEGSKA (reference sequence). The CDR3 loop reads CSAETSGVSYEQYF. CDR3 bases: TGCAGTGCTGAGACTAGCGGGGTTTCCTACGAGCAGTACTTC.

This clonotype appeared a few times. V and J are TRBV6-2 or TRBV6-3 and TRBJ2-1; D possibly matches TRBD1 or TRBD2 (5 bases each). This CDR3 region has 16 residues. Germline V gene data show CDR1 as MNHEY and CDR2 as SVGEGT. V gave up 2 bases and J gave up 3 bases, with 14 bases separating them. The CDR3 coding sequence is TGTGCCAGCAGTTACCTCGGGGCGGGCCTCTACAATGAGCAGTTCTTC. Its translation: CASSYLGAGLYNEQFF.

With regard to this clonotype: This clone may be a read error of a much larger clone one base away. The CDR3 here is CASSFPGQGDDEQYF. CDR3 DNA: TGTGCCAGCAGCTTTCCGGGACAGGGGGACGATGAGCAGTACTTC. The chain employs TRBV11-2 and TRBJ2-7; 11 bases line up with TRBD1. This CDR3 comprises 15 residues. Germline trimming cut 3 bases from V and 7 bases from J; bases unmatched to any gene: 8. From germline, CDR1 is SGHAT and CDR2 FQNNGV.

The rearrangement uses TRBV20-1 and TRBJ2-3; either TRBD1 or TRBD2 may supply D (5 bases each). The CDR3 sequence is 14 residues long. Germline values: CDR1 DFQATT, CDR2 SNEGSKA (reference sequence). Trimming stripped 6 bases from V and 6 bases from J, with 19 bases between. DNA of the CDR3: TGCAGTGCGGGACCAGGGTTGGGGCGGGATACGCAGTATTTT. It specifies CSAGPGLGRDTQYF.

This rearrangement joins TRBV20-1 to TRBJ2-7; maybe TRBD1 (6 bases). Trimming cost V 6 bases and J 9 bases, with 21 bases left between them. There are 13 residues in the CDR3. CDR1 DFQATT and CDR2 SNEGSKA come from the germline V gene (reference sequence). CDR3 amino acids: CSAPETGRSGQYF. The DNA for the CDR3 is TGCAGTGCCCCTGAGACAGGCCGCTCGGGGCAGTACTTC.

This rearrangement joins TRBV15 to TRBJ2-5; unclear D gene. This CDR3 is 15 amino acids long. Germline assignment: CDR1 LNHNV and CDR2 YYDKDF (reference sequence). Deletions cut 5 bases from V and 2 bases from J, with 15 bases between. For the CDR3, the DNA is TGTGCCACCAGCCGAAGAATAATGGATCAAGAGACCCAGTACTTC. Encoded protein: CATSRRIMDQETQYF.

V and J are TRBV27 and TRBJ2-3, with 8 bases that match TRBD1. J was trimmed by 4 bases and V by 2 bases; bases with no gene match: 5. Per germline, CDR1 MNHEY and CDR2 SMNVEV (reference sequence). The CDR3 totals 15 residues. CDR3: CASSLVPGGADTQYF. The CDR3 region has the DNA TGTGCCAGCAGTTTAGTACCAGGGGGCGCAGATACGCAGTATTTT.

The chain joins TRBV15 to TRBJ1-1; possibly TRBD1 for D (5 bases). This CDR3 has 14 amino acids. CDR1 and CDR2 (germline): LNHNV, YYDKDF (reference sequence). V was shortened by 6 bases and J by 4 bases, with 15 bases between the two germline ends. The CDR3 spells CATRAGYPGTEAFF. For the CDR3, the DNA is TGTGCCACCAGAGCAGGGTACCCGGGCACTGAAGCTTTCTTT.

V is TRBV9 and J is TRBJ2-1; 8 positions match TRBD1. Germline V gene lookup returns CDR1 SGDLS and CDR2 YYNGEE. V lost 8 bases, J lost 8 bases, and 15 bases stayed unmatched. The CDR3 loop spans 15 amino acids. For the CDR3, the DNA is TGTGCCAGACCCAGCAGACAGGGGCGTTGCTATGAGCAGTTCTTC. This codes for CARPSRQGRCYEQFF. Drawing the rest from reference TRBV9 and TRBJ2-1, the complete variable domain is DSGVTQTPKHLITATGQRVTLRCSPRSGDLSVYWYQQSLDQGLQFLIQYYNGEERAKGNILERFSAQQFPDLHSELNLSSLELGDSALYFCARPSRQGRCYEQFFGPGTRLTVL.

The CDR3 reads CASSQTGWTTETQYF. The CDR3 DNA is TGTGCCAGCAGCCAAACCGGGTGGACCACGGAGACCCAGTACTTC. This chain links TRBV3-1 with TRBJ2-7; no definite D call. The J call is doubtful: the DNA matches TRBJ2-5 better. The CDR3 consists of 15 residues. The germline gives CDR1 LGHDT, CDR2 YNNKEL (reference sequence).

This clonotype has more than one count but fewer than ten. V usage is TRBV7-2 and J usage is TRBJ2-7; perhaps TRBD2 as D (6 bases). There are 16 residues in the CDR3. Per the germline V gene, CDR1 is SGHTA and CDR2 is FQGNSA. V was cut by 5 bases and J by 4 bases, with 21 bases left in between. The CDR3, as DNA: TGTGCCAGCAGCCCCGACGTGGGAGGCGGTTTGTACGAGCAGTACTTC. Translation gives CASSPDVGGGLYEQYF.

This clonotype was counted ten times or more. The chain combines TRBV6-1 with TRBJ2-7, with D possibly being TRBD1 (6 bases). The CDR3 is 16 residues long. Germline V CDR1 and CDR2: MNHNS, SASEGT. Trimming stripped 2 bases from V and 0 bases from J, with 14 bases between. CDR3: CASSERDKPHSYEQYF. DNA of the CDR3: TGTGCCAGCAGTGAAAGGGACAAGCCTCACTCCTACGAGCAGTACTTC.

This sequence joins TRBV7-9 and TRBJ2-7; D possibly corresponds to TRBD1 (7 bases). This CDR3 contains 14 residues. CDR1 is SEHNR, CDR2 FQNEAQ, per germline (reference sequence). Trimming removed 1 base from V and 6 bases from J, with 13 bases in between. CDR3 sequence reads: CASSLGRDRGEQYF. In DNA form, the CDR3 reads TGTGCCAGCAGCTTAGGGCGGGACAGAGGCGAGCAGTACTTC. Full variable domain (missing parts from reference TRBV7-9 and TRBJ2-7): DTGVSQNPRHKITKRGQNVTFRCDPISEHNRLYWYRQTLGQGPEFLTYFQNEAQLEKSRLLSDRFSAERPKGSFSTLEIQRTEQGDSAMYLCASSLGRDRGEQYFGPGTRLTVT.